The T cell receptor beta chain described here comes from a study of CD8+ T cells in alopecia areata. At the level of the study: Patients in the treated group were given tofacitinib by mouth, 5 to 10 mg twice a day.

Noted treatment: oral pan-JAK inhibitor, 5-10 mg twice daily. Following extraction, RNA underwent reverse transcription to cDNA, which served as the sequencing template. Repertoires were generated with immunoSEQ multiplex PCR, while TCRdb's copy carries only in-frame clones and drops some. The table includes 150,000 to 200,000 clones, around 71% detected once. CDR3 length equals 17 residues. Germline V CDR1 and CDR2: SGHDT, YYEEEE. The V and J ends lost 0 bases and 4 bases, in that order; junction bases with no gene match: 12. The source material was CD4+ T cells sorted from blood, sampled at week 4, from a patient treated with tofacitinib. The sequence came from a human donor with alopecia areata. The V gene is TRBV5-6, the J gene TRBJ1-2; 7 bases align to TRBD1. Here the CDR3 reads CASSLAIGSDRSYGYTF. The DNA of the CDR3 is TGTGCCAGCAGCTTGGCCATAGGATCGGACAGGTCCTATGGCTACACCTTC.